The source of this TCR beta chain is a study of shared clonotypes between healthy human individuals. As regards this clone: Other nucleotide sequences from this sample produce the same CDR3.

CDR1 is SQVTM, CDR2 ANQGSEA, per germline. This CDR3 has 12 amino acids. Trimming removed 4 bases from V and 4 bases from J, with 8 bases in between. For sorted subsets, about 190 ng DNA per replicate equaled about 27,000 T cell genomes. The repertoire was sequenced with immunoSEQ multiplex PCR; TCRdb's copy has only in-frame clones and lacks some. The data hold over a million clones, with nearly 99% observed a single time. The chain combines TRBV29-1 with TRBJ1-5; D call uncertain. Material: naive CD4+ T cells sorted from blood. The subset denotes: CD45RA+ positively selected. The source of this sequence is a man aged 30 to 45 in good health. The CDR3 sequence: CSVGWGNQPQHF. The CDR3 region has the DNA TGCAGCGTTGGTTGGGGTAATCAGCCCCAGCATTTT.